The 22 T cell receptor beta chains in this list originate from one sample, sequenced in a study of T cell responses to AZD1222 COVID-19 vaccine. The assay was immunoSEQ multiplex PCR, and TCRdb's table has in-frame clones only and misses some. The table has some 150,000 clones, 88% seen once. The sequences come from peripheral blood, collected on day 0 of AZD1222 vaccination. Receptors were obtained from an adult in good health.

The chain has TRBV6-5 and TRBJ2-7; D remains ambiguous. The CDR3 covers 14 residues. The germline V and J ends were trimmed by 2 bases and 3 bases, with 11 bases remaining between them. CDR1 is MNHEY, CDR2 SVGAGI, per germline. CDR3 in amino acids: CASSYGQWDYEQYF. Here the CDR3 DNA reads TGTGCCAGCAGTTACGGGCAGTGGGACTACGAGCAGTACTTC.

V usage is TRBV6-1 and J usage is TRBJ2-3; D ambiguous. Trimming took off 1 base at V and 5 bases at J, with 10 bases between the two ends. The V gene's germline CDR1 is MNHNS and CDR2 SASEGT. This CDR3 is 14 amino acids long. The CDR3, as DNA: TGTGCCAGCAGTGAAGACCCTCCCTTAGATACGCAGTATTTT. Translated, it gives CASSEDPPLDTQYF.

The V and J genes are TRBV5-1 and TRBJ1-3; perhaps TRBD1 as D (5 bases). V was pared by 1 base and J by 2 bases, with 16 bases between. The CDR3 is made up of 17 amino acids. Germline CDR1 and CDR2: SGHRS and YFSETQ. The CDR3, as DNA: TGCGCCAGCAGCTTGCAGGAGGGGCCCCGAGCTGGAAACACCATATATTTT. This encodes CASSLQEGPRAGNTIYF.

This clone was detected only once. The V gene is TRBV9, the J gene TRBJ1-2; tentative D call: TRBD1 (6 bases). V lost 0 bases to trimming and J lost 6 bases, with 12 bases between them. The germline CDR1 and CDR2 sequences are SGDLS and YYNGEE. This CDR3 spans 14 amino acids. The CDR3 loop is CASSVGNRVDGYTF. In DNA, the CDR3 is TGTGCCAGCAGCGTAGGGAACAGGGTCGATGGCTACACCTTC.

The chain uses TRBV7-9 and TRBJ2-7; TRBD1 matches 7 bases. Germline-derived CDR1 and CDR2 are SEHNR and FQNEAQ (reference sequence). This CDR3 has 13 amino acids. V lost 6 bases and J lost 6; bases outside the gene matches: 8. The CDR3 sequence is CASRPAPGGEQYF. The CDR3 nucleotides are TGTGCCAGCAGACCAGCCCCAGGGGGCGAGCAGTACTTC.

The J gene is TRBJ2-3, the V gene TRBV6-6, with 10 bases aligning to TRBD2. The CDR3 is 17 amino acids. The V gene end was trimmed by 5 bases and the J gene end by 4 bases; junction bases not matched to a gene: 12. Germline CDR1 and CDR2: MNHNY and SVGAGI (reference sequence). CDR3 coding DNA: TGTGCCAGCAGTCTCTCAAAGCGGGGGGGAGCCCCAGATACGCAGTATTTT. Translating it yields CASSLSKRGGAPDTQYF.

V is TRBV7-2 and J is TRBJ2-6; 9 bases match TRBD1. The germline gives CDR1 SGHTA, CDR2 FQGNSA. After removal of 3 bases from V and 1 base from J, the junction contained 7 bases not matched to a gene. The CDR3 has 18 amino acids. DNA for the CDR3: TGTGCCAGCAGCTTGGCGGACAGGGGACCGTCTGGGGCCAACGTCCTGACTTTC. Translation gives CASSLADRGPSGANVLTF.

The rearrangement uses TRBV28 and TRBJ2-5, with 8 bases fitting TRBD2. Trimming at V came to 6 bases and at J to 0 bases, leaving 3 bases not matched to a gene. The CDR3 is 14 amino acids. The germline V gene has CDR1 MDHEN and CDR2 SYDVKM. As DNA, the CDR3 is TGTGCCAGCAGCCCAGCGGGGGACCAAGAGACCCAGTACTTC. This encodes CASSPAGDQETQYF.

The rearrangement links TRBV28 to TRBJ1-3; D ambiguous. The CDR3 runs to 16 residues. The germline V gene encodes CDR1 MDHEN and CDR2 SYDVKM. The V end lost 3 bases, the J end lost 0 bases, and 12 bases lay between the germline ends. DNA of the CDR3: TGTGCCAGCAGTTTGTTACTCCCGGCCTCTGGAAACACCATATATTTT. It encodes CASSLLLPASGNTIYF.

The rearrangement links TRBV24-1 to TRBJ2-1; D is unresolved. The CDR3 spans 11 residues. The V gene lost 1 base and the J gene lost 6 bases, with 0 bases spanning the gap. Germline CDR1 and CDR2: KGHDR and SFDVKD. The CDR3, as DNA: TGTGCCACCAGTGATTTCAATGAGCAGTTCTTC. It translates to CATSDFNEQFF.

The chain links TRBV7-8 to TRBJ2-7, with TRBD1 matching 8 bases. The CDR3 has 13 amino acids. The trim removed 5 bases at V and 3 bases at J, leaving 3 bases unmatched. Germline V gene sequence: CDR1 SGHVS, CDR2 FQNEAQ. CDR3 region: CASSPGQDYEQYF. As DNA, the CDR3 is TGTGCCAGCAGCCCGGGACAGGACTACGAGCAGTACTTC.

The V gene is TRBV7-3, the J gene TRBJ2-1, with D possibly called TRBD1 or TRBD2 (5 bases each). The CDR3 covers 14 residues. V shed 8 bases and J shed 9 bases, with 20 bases lying between them. Germline V gives CDR1 SGHTA, CDR2 FQGTGA. CDR3 amino acids: CASSDGGVAGEQFF. CDR3 DNA sequence: TGTGCCAGCTCCGATGGGGGAGTCGCAGGTGAGCAGTTCTTC.

The chain couples TRBV15 to TRBJ1-3, with D unresolved. V lost 4 bases and J 1 base, leaving 8 bases between the germline ends. The CDR3 contains 14 residues. Germline V CDR1 and CDR2: LNHNV, YYDKDF (reference sequence). The CDR3 bases are TGTGCCACCAGCACCCGGAGATCTGGAAACACCATATATTTT. Protein: CATSTRRSGNTIYF.

This chain joins TRBV2 and TRBJ1-6; 8 nucleotides line up with TRBD1. Germline V gene data show CDR1 as SNHLY and CDR2 as FYNNEI. Trimming cost V 0 bases and J 10 bases; bases outside gene matches: 5. The CDR3 runs to 15 residues. CDR3 region: CASSEARGRQSPLHF. The CDR3 DNA reads TGTGCCAGCAGTGAAGCCAGGGGGCGGCAATCACCCCTCCACTTT.

Only one count was recorded for this clone. The rearrangement joins TRBV7-2 to TRBJ1-1; D is perhaps TRBD1 (5 bases). V was clipped by 2 bases and J by 4 bases, with 14 bases between them. Germline assignment: CDR1 SGHTA and CDR2 FQGNSA. This CDR3 has 15 amino acids. CDR3 amino acids: CASSLWGRDGTEAFF. CDR3 sequence (DNA): TGTGCCAGCAGCTTATGGGGGAGGGACGGCACTGAAGCTTTCTTT.

V usage is TRBV5-1 and J usage is TRBJ1-2; D remains unclear. Germline CDR1 reads SGHRS; CDR2 reads YFSETQ. This CDR3 contains 13 residues. V was clipped by 0 bases and J by 8 bases, with 11 bases between them. In DNA, the CDR3 is TGCGCCAGCAGCTTGGTATTTGAGGAGGGCTACACCTTC. It is translated as CASSLVFEEGYTF. Looking up the rest from reference TRBV5-1 and TRBJ1-2 gives the full variable domain: KAGVTQTPRYLIKTRGQQVTLSCSPISGHRSVSWYQQTPGQGLQFLFEYFSETQRNKGNFPGRFSGRQFSNSRSEMNVSTLELGDSALYLCASSLVFEEGYTFGSGTRLTVV.

About this clone itself: Relative to the germline gene, one junction end is altered; a read error may explain this. This sequence joins TRBV5-4 and TRBJ2-7; possible D gene TRBD2, 6 bases. The CDR3 covers 13 residues. Germline V gene lookup returns CDR1 SGHNT and CDR2 YYREEE (reference sequence). CDR3 DNA: TGTGCCAGCAGCTCGTCATCGATGAGGAGGGTTAATTTC. This sequence encodes CASSSSSMRRVNF.

This clone was seen a single time. The chain uses TRBV5-1 and TRBJ2-5, with D perhaps given as TRBD1 or TRBD2 (6 bases each). Germline CDR1 and CDR2: SGHRS and YFSETQ. The CDR3 loop spans 15 amino acids. The V gene lost 6 bases and the J gene lost 1 base, with 16 bases spanning the gap. Written as DNA, the CDR3 is TGCGCCAGCACGGGGGCGTCCGCCCCCCAAGAGACCCAGTACTTC. Translating it yields CASTGASAPQETQYF.

The V and J genes are TRBV10-3 and TRBJ2-3; tentatively, D is TRBD1 (6 bases). Germline V gives CDR1 ENHRY, CDR2 SYGVKD. Trimming stripped 4 bases from V and 4 bases from J, with 12 bases between. The CDR3 has 14 residues. This CDR3 reads CAISGTVDPDTQYF. Written as DNA, the CDR3 is TGTGCCATCAGTGGGACAGTGGACCCAGATACGCAGTATTTT.

In this sample, this clone turned up once. The V call is TRBV27, the J call TRBJ2-3; D may be TRBD2 (6 bases). Germline CDR1 and CDR2: MNHEY and SMNVEV (reference sequence). The CDR3 is 16 residues long. Trimming took off 1 base at V and 6 bases at J, with 17 bases between the two ends. The CDR3: CASSLYGGVIGDTQYF. The CDR3 bases are TGTGCCAGCAGTTTATATGGCGGGGTCATAGGGGATACGCAGTATTTT.

The rearrangement uses TRBV7-2 and TRBJ1-2; the match to TRBD1 covers 7 bases. CDR1 is SGHTA, CDR2 FQGNSA, per germline. This CDR3 contains 15 residues. The V segment lost 5 bases and the J segment 9 bases; nucleotides outside the gene matches: 15. CDR3 bases: TGTGCCAGCAGCGCCCGACAGGGCGCCTCGAGTAGCTACACCTTC. Its translation is CASSARQGASSSYTF. The variable domain in full, completed from reference TRBV7-2 and TRBJ1-2, reads GAGVSQSPSNKVTEKGKDVELRCDPISGHTALYWYRQSLGQGLEFLIYFQGNSAPDKSGLPSDRFSAERTGGSVSTLTIQRTQQEDSAVYLCASSARQGASSSYTFGSGTRLTVV.

V and J are TRBV5-4 and TRBJ2-1, with 9 nucleotides matching TRBD2. The CDR3 loop spans 15 amino acids. Germline loops: CDR1 SGHNT, CDR2 YYREEE (reference sequence). The trim removed 0 bases at V and 7 bases at J, leaving 5 bases unmatched. Written as DNA, the CDR3 is TGTGCCAGCAGCTTGGAGGGCGGGGGGGCGAATGAGCAGTTCTTC. Encoded protein: CASSLEGGGANEQFF.